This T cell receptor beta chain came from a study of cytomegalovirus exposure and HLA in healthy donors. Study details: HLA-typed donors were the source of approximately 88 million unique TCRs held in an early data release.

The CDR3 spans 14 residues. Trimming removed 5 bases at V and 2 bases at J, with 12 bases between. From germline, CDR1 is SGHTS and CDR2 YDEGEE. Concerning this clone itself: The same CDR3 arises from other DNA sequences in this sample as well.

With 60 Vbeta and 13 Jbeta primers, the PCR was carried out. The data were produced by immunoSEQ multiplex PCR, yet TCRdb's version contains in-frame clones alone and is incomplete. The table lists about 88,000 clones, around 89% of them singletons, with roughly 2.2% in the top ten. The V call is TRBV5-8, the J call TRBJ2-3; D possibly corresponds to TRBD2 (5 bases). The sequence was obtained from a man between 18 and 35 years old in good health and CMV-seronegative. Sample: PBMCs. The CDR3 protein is CASRRDYITDTQYF. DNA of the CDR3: TGTGCCAGCAGGCGCGACTATATCACAGATACGCAGTATTTT.